This TCR beta chain appears in the sequencing data of a study of T cells in Graves' hyperthyroidism and ophthalmopathy. Study as a whole: Before any treatment, at initial diagnosis, peripheral blood was collected.

The TCR beta CDR3 regions underwent amplification using RNA transcripts as the source. Primed by the HTBI set, a first-round RT-PCR was run on the TCR CDR3. TCRdb re-called the multiplex PCR reads through MiXCR, storing one row per CDR3 protein. The sample has 250,000 to 350,000 distinct CDR3 sequences, approximately 15% seen once. PBMCs were derived from roughly 9.6 ml fresh peripheral blood. Germline V CDR1 and CDR2: PRHDT, FYEKMQ (reference sequence). The length of the CDR3 is 16 residues. Trimming took 4 bases from V and 2 from J; bases not matched to a gene: 10. The chain combines TRBV13 with TRBJ2-7, with TRBD1 identical over 8 bases. The origin of this receptor is a woman aged 55-70 years with Graves' ophthalmopathy. The sample was blood. CDR3 loop: CASSSWTGRGAYEQYF. CDR3 DNA sequence: TGTGCCAGCAGCTCTTGGACAGGGAGAGGGGCCTACGAGCAGTACTTC.